Given below is one TCR beta chain in context. This clone has only one observation. The antigen it recognizes is unknown. Base qualities were left out, and no much larger clone turns up one base away. According to the study, the label for this sample's time point signals: baseline before first vaccination. Samples from vaccinated people were obtained from the UK trials COV001 and COV002, which included a single-blind randomized controlled phase 2/3 trial of AZD1222 (ChAdOx1 nCoV-19) in healthy adults. For TCRbeta chain sequencing, PBMC samples from trial participants were taken at day 0 and at day 28 after the second dose. This sample stems from a study of T cell responses to AZD1222 COVID-19 vaccine (dated by TCRdb to the early 2020s). Background for the entire study: AZD1222 recipients whose second dose came at about 4 weeks and those whose second dose came at about 12 weeks were combined into one group, since spike-specific TCR depth and breadth did not differ between the two schedules. Trial participants were enrolled by age into 18-55, 56-69 and 70-plus year subgroups, with about 150, 28 and 57 TCR-sequenced participants respectively. TCR sequencing covered more than 230 trial participants: about 210 given two doses of AZD1222 and about 26 given two doses of MenACWY control vaccine. The full study reports these points: The whole spike protein was spanned by vaccine-associated CD4 TCRs, and dominant responses were seen in regions 160-218 and 743-854. In the small 56-69-year group, the increase in depth fell short of significance, most likely because of low power. Spike-specific TCR breadth and depth rose significantly after two AZD1222 doses compared with day 0 and with MenACWY recipients. Reportedly, close to half of the unique spike-specific TCRs recognized epitopes lying outside the regions that are mutated in the B.1.351 and B.1.1.7 variants. Because no samples from the day 14 peak response were available, repertoires could be characterized only after the peak T cell response. Participants were mostly white British and included more females than males, and it was suggested by the authors that clonal diversity may have been underestimated. Conclusions about previously exposed vaccinees are limited because only six or seven AZD1222 recipients were SARS-CoV-2 seropositive at baseline.

The germline V gene specifies SGHVS as CDR1 and FQNEAQ as CDR2. The CDR3 has 12 amino acids, counting the end cysteine and phenylalanine. The sequence is cut down to CDR3 DNA, 36 bases in frame from base 1. The junction carries 12 bases between V and J, which are trimmed by 5 bases and 13 bases respectively. The CDR3 regions of human TCRbeta chains were analyzed by immunosequencing. Under the source paper's analysis protocol: Repertoire TCRs were matched against a reference library of SARS-CoV-2-specific TCRs generated with the MIRA antigen-specificity platform. Breadth was defined as the fraction of unique TCRs that were SARS-CoV-2-associated, and depth was defined as the fraction of total T cells that were SARS-CoV-2-associated. Using the MIRA data, each spike-specific TCR was assigned both to the spike region to which the TCR was reactive and to a CD4 or CD8 class. Log10-transformed breadth and depth values were compared by one-way ANOVA with Sidak's multiple comparisons tests. TCRdb mirrors the immuneACCESS table, restricted to in-frame sequences. Some clones are absent from its copies; in checked studies, under half trace to an unresolved V gene, and the reason for the others is unknown. V and J calls and clone size follow that table, whereas D and trimming were derived from the DNA. The sample profile shows more than 95,000 clones; 89% of them were found once. Roughly 1.6% of the sample belongs to the ten largest clones.

This material consisted of peripheral blood, taken on day 0 of AZD1222 vaccination. The rearranged segments are TRBV7-8 and TRBJ1-6; the D gene assignment is ambiguous. The clonotype originates from an adult in good health. The CDR3 reads CASSRTFSPLHF. The sequenced DNA is TGTGCCAGCAGCCGGACTTTCAGCCCCCTCCACTTT.